Below, 21 T cell receptor beta chains from the same sample are listed, as sequenced in a study of blood T cell repertoires in COVID-19. Assay: immunoSEQ multiplex PCR; the TCRdb copy retains only in-frame clones and omits some. The sample records about 350,000 clones, around 87% being singletons. The sample consisted of PBMCs or T cells enriched from blood (not recorded which). Receptor source: a woman in her twenties or thirties who had recovered from COVID-19.

The rearrangement joins TRBV6-5 to TRBJ2-7; D possibly corresponds to TRBD2 (6 bases). Per germline, CDR1 MNHEY and CDR2 SVGAGI. The CDR3 loop spans 15 amino acids. V was shortened by 4 bases and J by 2 bases, with 15 bases between the two germline ends. The CDR3 sequence: CASSSPAGQTYEQYF. CDR3 DNA sequence: TGTGCCAGCAGTTCTCCCGCGGGGCAGACCTACGAGCAGTACTTC.

This clone was detected once. The rearrangement joins TRBV19 to TRBJ1-1, with TRBD1 as a possible D gene (6 bases). Germline assignment: CDR1 LNHDA and CDR2 SQIVND (reference sequence). The CDR3 extends over 13 amino acids. The ends were cut back, 3 bases at V and 6 bases at J, with 11 bases in the middle. The CDR3 DNA is TGTGCCAGTAGTATTCAGAGGGGGTCTGAAGCTTTCTTT. Encoded protein: CASSIQRGSEAFF.

J is TRBJ1-1 and V is TRBV28; 7 bases are a match to TRBD1. Trimming at V came to 3 bases and at J to 6 bases, leaving 10 bases not matched to a gene. Germline assignment: CDR1 MDHEN and CDR2 SYDVKM. This CDR3 has 15 residues. The CDR3: CASSFLSRGDAEAFF. The CDR3 coding sequence is TGTGCCAGCAGTTTTTTGTCCAGGGGGGACGCTGAAGCTTTCTTT. Looking up the rest from reference TRBV28 and TRBJ1-1 gives the full variable domain: DVKVTQSSRYLVKRTGEKVFLECVQDMDHENMFWYRQDPGLGLRLIYFSYDVKMKEKGDIPEGYSVSREKKERFSLILESASTNQTSMYLCASSFLSRGDAEAFFGQGTRLTVV.

This chain uses TRBV4-3 with TRBJ2-3, with 8 nucleotides matching TRBD1. There are 14 residues in the CDR3. V lost 8 bases and J lost 3; bases outside the gene matches: 7. Germline-derived CDR1 and CDR2 are LGHNA and YSLEER. The CDR3: CASGLRGRTDTQYF. The CDR3, as DNA: TGCGCCAGCGGCCTCAGGGGGCGGACAGATACGCAGTATTTT.

The chain couples TRBV18 to TRBJ2-4; 7 positions agree with TRBD2. Trimming removed 2 bases from V and 9 bases from J; junction bases left unmatched: 7. Germline CDR1 reads KGHSH; CDR2 reads LQKENI. This CDR3 has 14 amino acids. CDR3 in amino acids: CASSPWGGDGIQYF. CDR3 DNA: TGTGCCAGCTCACCATGGGGGGGAGATGGCATTCAGTACTTC.

The chain is built from TRBV6-5 and TRBJ2-3; no firm D call. The CDR3 sequence is 15 residues long. CDR1 MNHEY and CDR2 SVGAGI come from the germline V gene. The V and J ends lost 2 bases and 4 bases respectively, with 13 bases between them. CDR3 coding DNA: TGTGCCAGCAGTTACCTTCCAGGTGCTTCAGATACGCAGTATTTT. It is translated as CASSYLPGASDTQYF.

This clone was detected once. The CDR3 region has the DNA TGCGCCAGCAGCCAAGGAACTTCGCCTAACTATGGCTACACCTTC. Its protein is CASSQGTSPNYGYTF. The chain links TRBV4-3 to TRBJ1-2; D not certain. CDR3 length: 15 amino acids. Germline V gene data show CDR1 as LGHNA and CDR2 as YSLEER. Trimming stripped 1 base from V and 0 bases from J, with 9 bases between.

The rearrangement joins TRBV19 to TRBJ2-2; TRBD1 matches 8 bases. With V trimmed by 2 bases and J by 0 bases, 2 bases remained unmatched. The length of the CDR3 is 16 residues. Germline V gives CDR1 LNHDA, CDR2 SQIVND (reference sequence). CDR3 protein: CASSIQGASNTGELFF. In DNA form, the CDR3 reads TGTGCCAGTAGTATACAGGGGGCTTCGAACACCGGGGAGCTGTTTTTT.

This chain links TRBV11-2 with TRBJ2-1; D might be TRBD2 (6 bases). Per the germline V gene, CDR1 is SGHAT and CDR2 is FQNNGV. Trimming removed 3 bases from V and 9 bases from J, with 15 bases in between. This CDR3 comprises 14 residues. The CDR3 nucleotides are TGTGCCAGCAGCTTTGGGACTGACATTAGTGAGCAGTTCTTC. This encodes CASSFGTDISEQFF.

This rearrangement joins TRBV12-3 or TRBV12-4 to TRBJ1-2, with D possibly matching TRBD1 (6 bases). This CDR3 spans 13 amino acids. Trimming took 2 bases from V and 4 from J, leaving 8 bases between them. CDR3 nucleotides: TGTGCCAGCAGTTTACACAGGGTCTATGGCTACACCTTC. Encoded protein: CASSLHRVYGYTF.

This chain uses TRBV7-2 with TRBJ1-2; 7 positions agree with TRBD1. This CDR3 has 15 residues. V lost 3 bases to trimming and J lost 8 bases; unmatched junction nucleotides: 12. Germline lookup yields CDR1 SGHTA and CDR2 FQGNSA. The CDR3: CASSFIRDSRGGYTF. For the CDR3, the DNA is TGTGCCAGCAGCTTCATCCGGGACAGCCGTGGAGGCTACACCTTC.

The J gene is TRBJ2-7, the V gene TRBV6-5; 9 bases line up with TRBD2. This CDR3 is built from 15 residues. J gave up 2 bases and V 2 bases, and 4 bases lay outside the gene matches. CDR1 and CDR2 from the germline V gene are MNHEY and SVGAGI. In DNA, the CDR3 is TGTGCCAGCAGTTACGAGGCGGGGGGGACCTACGAGCAGTACTTC. Protein sequence: CASSYEAGGTYEQYF.

The CDR3 loop reads CASSPGGGLLNTEAFF. As DNA, the CDR3 is TGTGCCAGCAGCCCCGGGGGGGGCCTCCTGAACACTGAAGCTTTCTTT. The chain has TRBV5-6 and TRBJ1-1; perhaps TRBD1 as D (6 bases). Germline V CDR1 and CDR2: SGHDT, YYEEEE. CDR3 length: 16 residues. The V and J ends lost 4 bases and 0 bases respectively, with 16 bases between them.

The chain couples TRBV13 to TRBJ2-7; possibly TRBD1 for D (6 bases). Germline values: CDR1 PRHDT, CDR2 FYEKMQ (reference sequence). Deletions cut 4 bases from V and 0 bases from J, with 10 bases between. This CDR3 is built from 14 residues. The CDR3 DNA reads as TGTGCCAGCAGCTCCAGGGGCCTCTCCTACGAGCAGTACTTC. It yields the protein CASSSRGLSYEQYF.

DNA for the CDR3: TGTGCCAGCAGCCCCTCGACAGGGGCCTTTAATGAAAAACTGTTTTTT. Translating it yields CASSPSTGAFNEKLFF. The chain is built from TRBV7-2 and TRBJ1-4; 8 nucleotides agree with TRBD1. CDR3 length: 16 amino acids. With V trimmed by 5 bases and J by 4 bases, 9 bases remained unmatched. Germline CDR1 SGHTA, CDR2 FQGNSA.

This chain uses TRBV7-6 with TRBJ1-2; tentatively, D is TRBD1 (6 bases). Germline V CDR1 and CDR2: SGHVS, FNYEAQ. The CDR3 extends over 16 amino acids. Between the trimmed V and J ends, which lost 0 bases and 3 bases, there was a span of 14 bases. This chain's CDR3 is CASSLAVKGHHYGYTF. CDR3 bases: TGTGCCAGCAGCTTAGCGGTTAAGGGACACCACTATGGCTACACCTTC.

The chain is built from TRBV4-2 and TRBJ2-3; TRBD1 is a possible D gene (6 bases). Germline CDR1 reads LGHNA; CDR2 reads YNFKEQ. Trimming cost V 1 base and J 6 bases, with 20 bases left between them. The CDR3 runs to 17 residues. As DNA, the CDR3 is TGTGCCAGCAGCCAAGCTCCGACAAGGGGGACCGCCGATACGCAGTATTTT. Translation gives CASSQAPTRGTADTQYF.

The rearrangement uses TRBV19 and TRBJ1-1, with 7 bases identical to TRBD1. The CDR3 is 15 amino acids. V lost 4 bases to trimming and J lost 3 bases; unmatched junction nucleotides: 8. Germline CDR1 LNHDA, CDR2 SQIVND (reference sequence). CDR3: CASSTYQGEDTEAFF. DNA of the CDR3: TGTGCCAGTAGTACTTATCAGGGGGAGGACACTGAAGCTTTCTTT.

The chain combines TRBV28 with TRBJ1-5; 7 bases are a match to TRBD1. CDR1 is MDHEN, CDR2 SYDVKM, per germline. The V segment lost 7 bases and the J segment 0 bases; nucleotides outside the gene matches: 3. The CDR3 consists of 14 residues. DNA for the CDR3: TGTGCCAGCACGGGACAGCTTAGCAATCAGCCCCAGCATTTT. Residues: CASTGQLSNQPQHF.

V usage is TRBV19 and J usage is TRBJ2-7; the D gene is possibly TRBD1 (5 bases). V was shortened by 4 bases and J by 6 bases, with 19 bases between the two germline ends. The CDR3 totals 15 residues. Looked up from germline, CDR1 is LNHDA and CDR2 is SQIVND (reference sequence). CDR3 loop: CASSNRAGYGSEQYF. The CDR3 DNA follows: TGTGCCAGTAGTAATAGGGCAGGGTACGGCTCCGAGCAGTACTTC.

The sample holds a few counts of this clone. The chain carries TRBV5-1 and TRBJ1-1, with TRBD1 as a possible D gene (5 bases). Per germline, CDR1 SGHRS and CDR2 YFSETQ. With 0 bases removed from V and 3 bases from J, the gap between germline ends came to 9 bases. The CDR3 spans 14 residues. As DNA, the CDR3 is TGCGCCAGCAGCTTGGCAGGGAGGGACACTGAAGCTTTCTTT. Translating it yields CASSLAGRDTEAFF.